This T cell receptor (beta chain) was captured in a study of T cell responses to AZD1222 COVID-19 vaccine. The repertoire was sequenced with immunoSEQ multiplex PCR; TCRdb's copy has only in-frame clones and lacks some. The table has some 160,000 clones, around 92% seen once; the top ten hold about 0.9%. As regards this clone: Its target is not known.

V lost 5 bases and J 4 bases, leaving 8 bases between the germline ends. CDR3 size: 12 residues. General observations from the study: Among vaccine-associated CD4 TCRs, coverage spanned spike, with dominance at 160-218 and 743-854.

The source is an adult in good health. This sample comprised peripheral blood, obtained on day 0 of AZD1222 vaccination. The chain has TRBV12-3 or TRBV12-4 and TRBJ1-2; D call uncertain. The CDR3 reads CASSRRVYGYTF. In DNA form, the CDR3 reads TGTGCCAGCAGTAGACGGGTCTATGGCTACACCTTC.